Listed below are T cell receptor beta chains from one sample, sequenced in a study of blood T cell repertoires in COVID-19. Produced via immunoSEQ multiplex PCR; TCRdb's table is partial and in-frame only. This sample has some 13,000 clones, with roughly nine tenths found just once. The specimen sequenced was peripheral blood. The receptors originated from a human donor in a cohort sampled during active COVID-19. CDR3s include the opening cysteine and the closing phenylalanine or tryptophan. D genes are given only for firm matches.

TRBJ2-4,TRBD2,TRBV7-9,CASSLNPAGVSIQYF
TRBJ2-1,TRBD2,TRBV7-6,CASSLAPSGAYNEQFF
TRBJ2-1,TRBD2,TRBV27,CASETGGVPNEQFF
TRBJ1-5,TRBD1,TRBV27,CASIQSPDRVNQPQHF
TRBJ2-5,-,TRBV3-1/TRBV3-2,CASSQAGSRETQYF
TRBJ1-2,-,TRBV9,CASSVDGGAYGYTF
TRBJ2-2,-,TRBV7-8,CASSPRWPAGTTNTGELFF
TRBJ1-3,TRBD1,TRBV5-1,CASSPGQGAGNTIYF
TRBJ2-1,TRBD1,TRBV7-8,CASSALGTGSHEQFF
TRBJ1-3,-,TRBV9,CASRVDRRYF
TRBJ1-5,TRBD1,TRBV3-1/TRBV3-2,CASSRGQENQPQHF
TRBJ1-1,-,TRBV2,CASRVMAANTEAFF
TRBJ1-1,-,TRBV7-3,CASRRQANTEAFF
TRBJ1-3,-,TRBV9,CASSGHMNIAGNTIYF
TRBJ2-1,-,TRBV7-8,CASSLSGTNNEQFF
TRBJ1-2,-,TRBV5-6,CASSLKTLEDYGYTF
TRBJ2-5,TRBD1,TRBV5-1,CASSLDSTGRETQYF
TRBJ2-1,-,TRBV28,CASSRQGRNEQFF
TRBJ2-1,TRBD2,TRBV7-3,CASSLRLAGANEQFF
TRBJ1-2,-,TRBV5-4,CASSLDRNYGYTF
TRBJ2-2,TRBD2,TRBV7-9,CASSLAVGSGGLTAGELFF
TRBJ1-1,-,TRBV19,CASSGGAENTEAFF
TRBJ2-5,-,TRBV11-3,CASSSGTEETQYF
TRBJ2-5,TRBD2,TRBV19,CASSIDGGRETQYF
TRBJ2-1,-,TRBV7-3,CASSFGRSNEQFF